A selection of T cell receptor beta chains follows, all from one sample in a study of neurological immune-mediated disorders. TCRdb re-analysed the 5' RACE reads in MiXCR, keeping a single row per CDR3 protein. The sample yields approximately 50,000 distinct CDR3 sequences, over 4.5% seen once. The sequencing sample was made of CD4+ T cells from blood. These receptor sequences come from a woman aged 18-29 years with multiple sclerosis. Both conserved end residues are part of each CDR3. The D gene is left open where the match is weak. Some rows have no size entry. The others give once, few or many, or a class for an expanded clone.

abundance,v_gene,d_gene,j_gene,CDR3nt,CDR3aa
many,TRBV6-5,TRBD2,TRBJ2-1,TGTGCCAGCAGTTACCCTTCCGGGGGGAGGGCCGATGAGCAGTTCTTC,CASSYPSGGRADEQFF
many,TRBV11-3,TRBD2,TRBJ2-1,TGTGCCAGCAGCAAACGACTAGCGGGGGGGACTGATGAGCAGTTCTTC,CASSKRLAGGTDEQFF
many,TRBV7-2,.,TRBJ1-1,TGTGCCAGCAGCCAAGGAGGGGGGGGCCCCACTGAAGCTTTCTTT,CASSQGGGGPTEAFF
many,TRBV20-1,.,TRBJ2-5,TGCAGTGCTCCTGGGCGATTAAGCGAGACCCAGTACTTC,CSAPGRLSETQYF
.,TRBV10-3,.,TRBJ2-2,TGTGCCATCAGTGACCCAGGAACAGGAAGCACCGGGGAGCTGTTTTTT,CAISDPGTGSTGELFF
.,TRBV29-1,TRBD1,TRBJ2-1,TGCAGCGTTATATATATGGGACAGGGGGAGCAGTTCTTC,CSVIYMGQGEQFF
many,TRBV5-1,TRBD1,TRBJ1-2,TGCGCCAGCAGCCTTTCCCTTGGACAGGGGGCTGGCTACACCTTC,CASSLSLGQGAGYTF
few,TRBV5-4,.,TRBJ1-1,TGTGCCAGCAGATCGATACAGGCCTCGAACACTGAAGCTTTCTTT,CASRSIQASNTEAFF
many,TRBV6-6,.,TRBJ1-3,TGTGCCAGCAGTTACATCCCATCTGGAAACACCATATATTTT,CASSYIPSGNTIYF
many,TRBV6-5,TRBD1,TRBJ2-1,TGTGCCAGCAGTTCCTTGGGACAGGGTAGTGGCAATGAGCAGTTCTTC,CASSSLGQGSGNEQFF
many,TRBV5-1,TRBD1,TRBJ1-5,TGCGCCAGCAGCTTGTCGGGACAGGGGATGCCCCAGCATTTT,CASSLSGQGMPQHF
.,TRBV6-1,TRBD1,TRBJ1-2,TGTGCCAGCAGTCCGTCGACAGGGAAGGGCGGTGTTGTCGGGTCCTATGGCTACACCTTC,CASSPSTGKGGVVGSYGYTF
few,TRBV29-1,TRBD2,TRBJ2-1,TGCAGCGTTGTCCCGGGACTAGCGGGAGGCCTTCAGTACTACAATGAGCAGTTCTTC,CSVVPGLAGGLQYYNEQFF
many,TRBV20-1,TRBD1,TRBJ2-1,TGCAGTGCTAGAGATTTACCGGGACAGGGATACAATGAGCAGTTCTTC,CSARDLPGQGYNEQFF
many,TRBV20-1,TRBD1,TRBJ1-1,TGCAGTGCTAGGGGCGGACAGGGGTTCACTGAAGCTTTCTTT,CSARGGQGFTEAFF
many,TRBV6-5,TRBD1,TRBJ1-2,TGTGCCAGCGGGACAGGGCGCTTATATGGCTACACCTTC,CASGTGRLYGYTF
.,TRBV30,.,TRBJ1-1,TGTGCCTGGAGTAGGGAGTGGACTGAAGCTTTCTTT,CAWSREWTEAFF
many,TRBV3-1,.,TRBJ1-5,TGTGCCAGCAGCCAAGTACCCGGTTTCAATCAGCCCCAGCATTTT,CASSQVPGFNQPQHF
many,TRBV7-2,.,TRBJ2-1,TGTGCCAGCAGCCTTAACAGGGTTAGTTACAATGAGCAGTTCTTC,CASSLNRVSYNEQFF
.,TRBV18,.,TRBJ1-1,TGTGCCAGCTCACCATCTCACTTACCTAGACAGATGAACACTGAAGCTTTCTTT,CASSPSHLPRQMNTEAFF
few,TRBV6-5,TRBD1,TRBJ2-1,TGTGCCAGCAGTTACGGGGCTTGGACAGGAATCTTCAATGAGCAGTTCTTC,CASSYGAWTGIFNEQFF
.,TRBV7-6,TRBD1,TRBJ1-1,TGTGCCAGCAGCTTAGCGGGGACAGGGGGCCCTGAGAACACTGAAGCTTTCTTT,CASSLAGTGGPENTEAFF
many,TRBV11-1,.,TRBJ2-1,TGTGCCAGCAGCTTAGCGGGGGGGCGTTTTAGTGAGCAGTTCTTC,CASSLAGGRFSEQFF
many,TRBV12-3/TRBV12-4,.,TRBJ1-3,TGTGCCAGCAGTTCGGGGCAAGCGTCGAACACCATATATTTT,CASSSGQASNTIYF
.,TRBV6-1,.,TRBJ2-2,TGTGCCAGCAAGCTCAGGACGACGAACACCGGGGAGCTGTTTTTT,CASKLRTTNTGELFF
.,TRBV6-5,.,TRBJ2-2,TGTGCCAGCGGCGAGGGGCGCACCGGGGAGCTGTTTTTT,CASGEGRTGELFF
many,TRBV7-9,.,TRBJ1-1,TGTGCCAGCAGCTCAAAACGACCGACTGAAGCTTTCTTT,CASSSKRPTEAFF
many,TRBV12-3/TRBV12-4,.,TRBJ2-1,TGTGCCAGCAGTTTAGCCGGAGGGGGCGCAGCGAATGAGCAGTTCTTC,CASSLAGGGAANEQFF
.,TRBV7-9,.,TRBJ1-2,TGTGCCAGCAGCCCCTCAAGGGGCCGGGGTGATGGCTACACCTTC,CASSPSRGRGDGYTF
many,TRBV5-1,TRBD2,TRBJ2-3,TGCGCCAGCTCCGGCCCATCGGGAGGGGCCACAGATACGCAGTATTTT,CASSGPSGGATDTQYF
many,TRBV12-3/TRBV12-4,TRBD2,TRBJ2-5,TGTGCCAGCAGTACCCCGGCCGCAATAGCGGGAAGAGAGACCCAGTACTTC,CASSTPAAIAGRETQYF
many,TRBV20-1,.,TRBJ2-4,TGCAGTGCTATCCCGCCGACTTTAGCCAAAAACATTCAGTACTTC,CSAIPPTLAKNIQYF